This TCR beta chain emerged from a study of T cells in Graves' hyperthyroidism and ophthalmopathy. Study-level points and caveats: Ophthalmopathy was told apart from stable hyperthyroidism by a 13 V-J model.

Graves' hyperthyroidism qualified as stable when ophthalmopathy did not progress within 18 months. CDR3 size: 15 residues. The V gene's germline CDR1 is SGHRS and CDR2 YFSETQ. Trimming cost V 5 bases and J 3 bases; bases outside gene matches: 7. Amplification targeted TCR beta CDR3 regions from RNA transcripts. The TCR CDR3 was amplified in a first-round RT-PCR using the HTBI primer set. MiXCR was run by TCRdb on the multiplex PCR reads, yielding one entry per CDR3 protein. Among a few hundred thousand distinct CDR3 sequences listed, around 14% were seen once. This clonotype was found many times. Its antigen is unidentified.

V usage is TRBV5-1 and J usage is TRBJ1-4, with 7 bases aligning to TRBD1. Sequences were obtained from blood. This receptor was identified in a woman in her late teens or twenties with Graves' hyperthyroidism. CDR3 residues: CASRYRGQSNEKLFF. CDR3 in DNA: TGCGCCAGCAGATACAGGGGACAGTCTAATGAAAAACTGTTTTTT.